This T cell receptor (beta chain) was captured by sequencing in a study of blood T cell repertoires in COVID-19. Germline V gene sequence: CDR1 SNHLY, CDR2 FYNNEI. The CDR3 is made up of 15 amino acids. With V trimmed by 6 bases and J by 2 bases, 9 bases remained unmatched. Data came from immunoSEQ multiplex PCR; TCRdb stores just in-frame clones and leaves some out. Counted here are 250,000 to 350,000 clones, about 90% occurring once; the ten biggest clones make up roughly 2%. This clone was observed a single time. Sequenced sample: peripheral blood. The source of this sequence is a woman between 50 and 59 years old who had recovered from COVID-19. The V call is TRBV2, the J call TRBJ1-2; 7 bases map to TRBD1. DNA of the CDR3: TGTGCCAGCAGGCCCGACAGGGTCATCAACTATGGCTACACCTTC. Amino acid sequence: CASRPDRVINYGYTF.